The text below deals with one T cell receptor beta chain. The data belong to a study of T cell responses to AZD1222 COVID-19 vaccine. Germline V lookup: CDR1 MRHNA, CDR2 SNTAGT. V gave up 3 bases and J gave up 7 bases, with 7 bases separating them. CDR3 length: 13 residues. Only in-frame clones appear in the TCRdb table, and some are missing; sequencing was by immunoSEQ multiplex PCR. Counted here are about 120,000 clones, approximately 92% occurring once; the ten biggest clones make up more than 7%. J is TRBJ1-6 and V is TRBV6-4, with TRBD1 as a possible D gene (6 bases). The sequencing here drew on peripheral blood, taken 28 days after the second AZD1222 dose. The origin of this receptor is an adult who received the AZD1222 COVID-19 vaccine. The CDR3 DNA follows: TGTGCCAGCAGTGATACAGGGAATTCACCCCTCCACTTT. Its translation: CASSDTGNSPLHF.